Below, one T cell receptor (beta chain) is given with its context. This sample is drawn from a study of blood T cell repertoires in COVID-19. Whole-study context: Acute and convalescent COVID-19 samples came from the United States, Italy and Spain.

This table comes from immunoSEQ multiplex PCR, and its TCRdb copy is limited to in-frame clones, with some not included. This sample has more than 200,000 clones; roughly nine tenths occur once, and the top ten carry about 4%. Participants were placed into cohorts based on the clinical history they reported. V gave up 4 bases and J gave up 5 bases, with 9 bases separating them. Germline V gives CDR1 SGHNT, CDR2 YYREEE (reference sequence). The CDR3 contains 13 residues. The chain has TRBV5-4 and TRBJ2-2; TRBD1 is a possible D gene (6 bases). This sequence originates from a woman in her twenties or thirties with acute COVID-19. Sequencing was performed on PBMCs or T cells enriched from blood (not recorded which). CDR3 DNA: TGTGCCAGCAGCATGACAGGTACCGGGGAGCTGTTTTTT. The encoded protein is CASSMTGTGELFF.